The 27 T cell receptor beta chains given below trace back to one sample, sequenced in a study of human T cells and chemical hapten exposure. From the RACE reads, TCRdb called clonotypes with MiXCR, one entry per CDR3 protein. This sample has roughly 52,000 distinct CDR3 sequences, with more than 9.5% found just once. As to time point: patch test 1, 2 weeks after DPC sensitization. Treatment indicated: therapeutic diphenylcyclopropenone sensitization with weekly scalp DPC. Total RNA came from unfractionated whole blood. The sample in question was whole blood, obtained in connection with sensitization to the hapten diphenylcyclopropenone (DPC). The receptors come from a woman aged 40 to 55 with alopecia areata. Some clones in this sample may be carry-over from other donors' samples.

This clonotype was seen a handful of times. The V and J genes are TRBV6-2 or TRBV6-3 and TRBJ2-1, with unresolved D. CDR3 length equals 11 residues. V was trimmed by 7 bases and J by 6 bases, leaving 7 bases between them. The germline CDR1 and CDR2 sequences are MNHEY and SVGEGT. For the CDR3, the DNA is TGTGCCAGCAACCACGGCAATGAGCAGTTCTTC. It translates to CASNHGNEQFF.

This clonotype was counted at least ten times. This chain uses TRBV5-1 with TRBJ1-2; 10 bases are shared with TRBD1. Germline-derived CDR1 and CDR2 are SGHRS and YFSETQ. Trimming removed 1 base from V and 4 bases from J; junction bases left unmatched: 22. This CDR3 has 21 amino acids. CDR3 in amino acids: CASSLPGEDRGTPESRYGYTF. In DNA form, the CDR3 reads TGCGCCAGCAGCTTGCCGGGAGAGGACAGGGGGACTCCCGAAAGCCGCTATGGCTACACCTTC.

The sample holds a few counts of this clonotype. The rearrangement joins TRBV3-1 to TRBJ1-5; D might be TRBD1 (5 bases). Germline V gene sequence: CDR1 LGHDT, CDR2 YNNKEL (reference sequence). The CDR3 is 14 amino acids. V lost 4 bases, J lost 2 bases, and 9 bases lay in between. The CDR3 region has the DNA TGTGCCAGCAGCCGGGGGGGAGGCAATCAGCCCCAGCATTTT. It encodes CASSRGGGNQPQHF.

The chain links TRBV6-5 to TRBJ2-1; D might be TRBD1 or TRBD2, each matching 6 bases. CDR3 length equals 17 residues. Trimming left V 7 bases short and J 8 bases short, with 27 bases between. The germline CDR1 and CDR2 sequences are MNHEY and SVGAGI. For the CDR3, the DNA is TGTGCCAGCACCCTTTCTGAACTTGGGGGGCTAGGGGATGAGCAGTTCTTC. This translates into CASTLSELGGLGDEQFF.

This clonotype was seen ten or more times. The chain joins TRBV29-1 to TRBJ2-3; D is undetermined. This CDR3 has 13 amino acids. V was cut by 2 bases and J by 6 bases, with 12 bases left in between. Germline CDR1 is SQVTM and CDR2 is ANQGSEA. In DNA form, the CDR3 reads TGCAGCGTTGAATCGCCAGGTTCGGATACGCAGTATTTT. Amino acids: CSVESPGSDTQYF.

This clonotype appeared many times. V usage is TRBV3-1 and J usage is TRBJ2-1, with TRBD2 matching 13 bases. The V and J ends lost 4 bases and 9 bases, in that order; junction bases with no gene match: 9. Germline V gene lookup returns CDR1 LGHDT and CDR2 YNNKEL (reference sequence). The CDR3 runs to 16 residues. In nucleotides, the CDR3 is TGTGCCAGCAGCCCTGGACTAGCGGGAGTTGGAGGTGAGCAGTTCTTC. Encoded protein: CASSPGLAGVGGEQFF.

A few counts support this clonotype. V and J are TRBV7-2 and TRBJ2-5; D unresolved. The V gene lost 5 bases and the J gene lost 1 base, with 14 bases spanning the gap. CDR1 SGHTA and CDR2 FQGNSA come from the germline V gene. The CDR3 is made up of 15 amino acids. Here the CDR3 DNA reads TGTGCCAGCAGCCCCTGGCCGGACCGCCAAGAGACCCAGTACTTC. Its translation: CASSPWPDRQETQYF.

The V call is TRBV20-1, the J call TRBJ2-3; a possible D gene is TRBD2 (7 bases). CDR3 length: 15 residues. CDR1 DFQATT and CDR2 SNEGSKA come from the germline V gene (reference sequence). V was clipped by 6 bases and J by 1 base, with 17 bases between them. CDR3 coding DNA: TGCAGTGCCAAGAGGGGGGGACTTGGCACAGATACGCAGTATTTT. Translating gives CSAKRGGLGTDTQYF.

The CDR3 sequence: CSGEGRNYNEQFF. The CDR3 coding sequence is TGCAGCGGCGAGGGGAGGAACTACAATGAGCAGTTCTTC. The genes are TRBV29-1 and TRBJ2-1, with D possibly matching TRBD2 (6 bases). The ends were cut back, 7 bases at V and 3 bases at J, with 13 bases in the middle. Germline loops: CDR1 SQVTM, CDR2 ANQGSEA. This CDR3 spans 13 amino acids.

The chain has TRBV23-1 and TRBJ2-7, with a possible D match to TRBD1 (5 bases). TRBV23-1 is classed as an ORF, of uncertain function. V was shortened by 10 bases and J by 0 bases, with 19 bases between the two germline ends. There are 15 residues in the CDR3. CDR3 residues: CATTPDTLSSYEQYF. For the CDR3, the DNA is TGCGCCACCACCCCGGACACTCTAAGCTCCTACGAGCAGTACTTC.

This clonotype was picked up many times. The V call is TRBV5-1, the J call TRBJ2-7, with 10 bases aligning to TRBD1. V gave up 4 bases and J gave up 5 bases; unmatched junction bases: 3. The germline gives CDR1 SGHRS, CDR2 YFSETQ. This CDR3 comprises 13 residues. The CDR3 region has the DNA TGCGCCAGCAGCGGGACAGGGGAGAACGAGCAGTACTTC. Translation gives CASSGTGENEQYF.

This clonotype came up a few times. The chain has TRBV28 and TRBJ2-2; possibly TRBD1 for D (6 bases). The ends were cut back, 3 bases at V and 5 bases at J, with 10 bases in the middle. The CDR3 runs to 14 residues. The germline V gene encodes CDR1 MDHEN and CDR2 SYDVKM. The CDR3 protein is CASSLQGLTGELFF. CDR3 in DNA: TGTGCCAGCAGTTTGCAGGGGCTGACCGGGGAGCTGTTTTTT.

CDR3 in amino acids: CASSSTGGRETQYF. CDR3 DNA sequence: TGTGCCAGCAGCTCGACAGGGGGCCGTGAGACCCAGTACTTC. The chain employs TRBV5-6 and TRBJ2-5; TRBD1 matches 10 bases. V lost 3 bases and J lost 5; bases outside the gene matches: 4. The V gene's germline CDR1 is SGHDT and CDR2 YYEEEE. The CDR3 loop spans 14 amino acids.

This clonotype was detected ten times or more. In DNA form, the CDR3 reads TGTGCCAGCTCACGGGGGCAGGGTCATGCCTCTGGGGCCAACGTCCTGACTTTC. This encodes CASSRGQGHASGANVLTF. The V and J genes are TRBV18 and TRBJ2-6, with D maybe TRBD1 (6 bases). Per the germline V gene, CDR1 is KGHSH and CDR2 is LQKENI. The CDR3 covers 18 residues. Trimming removed 4 bases at V and 0 bases at J, with 16 bases between.

V usage is TRBV4-3 and J usage is TRBJ2-1, with a tentative D call TRBD1 (6 bases). The CDR3 has 16 residues. Germline values: CDR1 LGHNA, CDR2 YSLEER. Trimming pared 0 bases from V and 6 bases from J, leaving 15 bases between. CDR3 protein: CASSQDTRLGGNEQFF. For the CDR3, the DNA is TGCGCCAGCAGCCAAGATACGAGGTTAGGGGGCAATGAGCAGTTCTTC.

Turning to this clonotype: The CDR3 does not close with the conserved phenylalanine or tryptophan, likely indicating a read error. V usage is TRBV3-1 and J usage is TRBJ2-1, with 8 bases fitting TRBD2. J was trimmed by 9 bases and V by 0 bases; bases with no gene match: 19. Germline V gives CDR1 LGHDT, CDR2 YNNKEL (reference sequence). This CDR3 comprises 19 residues. The CDR3 nucleotides read TGTGCCAGCAGCCAAGAAGGAACTAGCGGTACCGCCGGCTGGGGTGAGCAGTTCTAC. Translating it yields CASSQEGTSGTAGWGEQFY.

V is TRBV6-5 and J is TRBJ2-3, with 13 positions matching TRBD2. The CDR3 runs 14 residues. CDR1 is MNHEY and CDR2 is SVGAGI in the germline V gene. The J segment lost 2 bases and the V segment lost 8 bases, leaving 1 base of the junction unmatched. DNA of the CDR3: TGTGCCAGCGGACTAGCGGGGGACACAGATACGCAGTATTTT. Translation gives CASGLAGDTDTQYF.

This clonotype was seen many times. The chain carries TRBV12-3 or TRBV12-4 and TRBJ1-6; D remains unclear. Trimming cost V 8 bases and J 6 bases, with 11 bases left between them. CDR3 length equals 13 residues. The CDR3 loop reads CASGRTSNSPLHF. The DNA for the CDR3 is TGTGCCAGCGGACGGACGTCTAATTCACCCCTCCACTTT.

The chain uses TRBV28 and TRBJ2-2; weak D call: TRBD1 (6 bases). The V end lost 2 bases, the J end lost 4 bases, and 11 bases lay between the germline ends. This CDR3 is built from 15 residues. CDR1 is MDHEN and CDR2 is SYDVKM in the germline V gene. The CDR3 reads CASSLVGQPTGELFF. Written as DNA, the CDR3 is TGTGCCAGCAGTTTAGTTGGACAGCCCACCGGGGAGCTGTTTTTT. Filled out from reference TRBV28 and TRBJ2-2, the complete variable domain reads DVKVTQSSRYLVKRTGEKVFLECVQDMDHENMFWYRQDPGLGLRLIYFSYDVKMKEKGDIPEGYSVSREKKERFSLILESASTNQTSMYLCASSLVGQPTGELFFGEGSRLTVL.

This clonotype occurred many times. J is TRBJ2-1 and V is TRBV23-1; either TRBD1 or TRBD2 may supply D (5 bases each). TRBV23-1 is filed as an ORF, its function uncertain. The V and J ends lost 4 bases and 0 bases respectively, with 13 bases between them. The CDR3 extends over 16 amino acids. CDR3 bases: TGCGCCAGCAGTCGACCGGGACGGAACTCCTACAATGAGCAGTTCTTC. It encodes CASSRPGRNSYNEQFF.

This clonotype was counted between two and nine times. The chain links TRBV4-3 to TRBJ1-5; D is undetermined. Germline V gene lookup returns CDR1 LGHNA and CDR2 YSLEER. Trimming took off 0 bases at V and 0 bases at J, with 9 bases between the two ends. This CDR3 spans 16 amino acids. CDR3 in amino acids: CASSQDTGNSNQPQHF. The CDR3 DNA sequence: TGCGCCAGCAGCCAAGATACCGGTAATAGCAATCAGCCCCAGCATTTT.

The chain uses TRBV7-9 and TRBJ1-2, with D possibly matching TRBD1 (5 bases). The CDR3 loop spans 15 amino acids. Germline V gene sequence: CDR1 SEHNR, CDR2 FQNEAQ (reference sequence). Trimming cost V 2 bases and J 4 bases, with 14 bases left between them. The CDR3 reads CASSLSAGSAYGYTF. CDR3 DNA: TGTGCCAGCAGCTTATCTGCAGGGAGTGCCTATGGCTACACCTTC.

Only a few counts were recorded for this clonotype. The J gene is TRBJ2-5, the V gene TRBV5-1; D call uncertain. The CDR3 totals 13 residues. The germline V gene encodes CDR1 SGHRS and CDR2 YFSETQ. V lost 0 bases to trimming and J lost 0 bases, with 3 bases between them. The CDR3 DNA sequence: TGCGCCAGCAGCTTGGCCCACCAAGAGACCCAGTACTTC. Protein sequence: CASSLAHQETQYF.

This clonotype was recorded at least ten times. The chain employs TRBV28 and TRBJ2-3; 7 bases agree with TRBD2. This CDR3 comprises 14 residues. After removal of 10 bases from V and 4 bases from J, the junction contained 11 bases not matched to a gene. Germline assignment: CDR1 MDHEN and CDR2 SYDVKM. As DNA, the CDR3 is TGTGCCACCAGGGAGTCCGGGGGGTCAGATACGCAGTATTTT. It translates to CATRESGGSDTQYF. The variable domain in full, completed from reference TRBV28 and TRBJ2-3, reads DVKVTQSSRYLVKRTGEKVFLECVQDMDHENMFWYRQDPGLGLRLIYFSYDVKMKEKGDIPEGYSVSREKKERFSLILESASTNQTSMYLCATRESGGSDTQYFGPGTRLTVL.

This clonotype was recorded many times. The rearrangement uses TRBV25-1 and TRBJ1-1; TRBD1 is a possible D gene (6 bases). Trimming cost V 6 bases and J 2 bases, with 10 bases left between them. Germline V gives CDR1 MGHDK, CDR2 SYGVNS. The CDR3 is 13 residues long. This chain's CDR3 is CASRDRFNTEAFF. For the CDR3, the DNA is TGTGCCAGCAGGGACAGATTTAACACTGAAGCTTTCTTT.

With respect to this clonotype: Just one base apart from a much larger clone, this may be a read error. This chain links TRBV20-1 with TRBJ1-2; D call uncertain. V was trimmed by 3 bases and J by 1 base, leaving 9 bases between them. This CDR3 spans 13 amino acids. Germline V gene data show CDR1 as DFQATT and CDR2 as SNEGSKA (reference sequence). DNA of the CDR3: TGCAGTGCTAGGGACTATTTTAACTATGGCTACACCTTC. Residues: CSARDYFNYGYTF.

The chain combines TRBV20-1 with TRBJ2-1, with 8 bases aligning to TRBD2. J lost 5 bases, V lost 1 base, and 7 bases had no gene match. This CDR3 is built from 15 residues. Germline V lookup: CDR1 DFQATT, CDR2 SNEGSKA (reference sequence). The CDR3 nucleotides are TGCAGTGCTAGAGGACCGGGAGGGTTTGACAATGAGCAGTTCTTC. This sequence encodes CSARGPGGFDNEQFF.